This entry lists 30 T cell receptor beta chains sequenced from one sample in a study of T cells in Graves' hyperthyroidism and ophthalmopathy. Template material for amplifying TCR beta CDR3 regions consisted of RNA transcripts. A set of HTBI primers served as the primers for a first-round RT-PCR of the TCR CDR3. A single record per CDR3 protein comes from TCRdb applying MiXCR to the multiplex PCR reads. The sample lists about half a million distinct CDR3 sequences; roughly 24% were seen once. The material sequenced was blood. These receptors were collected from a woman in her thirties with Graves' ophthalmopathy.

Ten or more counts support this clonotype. CDR3 loop: CASSTGTSSGNTIYF. As DNA, the CDR3 is TGTGCCAGCAGCACAGGGACAAGCTCTGGAAACACCATATATTTT. The rearrangement links TRBV7-9 to TRBJ1-3; possibly TRBD1 for D (6 bases). The CDR3 is made up of 15 amino acids. Deletions cut 5 bases from V and 0 bases from J, with 11 bases between. Germline V lookup: CDR1 SEHNR, CDR2 FQNEAQ (reference sequence).

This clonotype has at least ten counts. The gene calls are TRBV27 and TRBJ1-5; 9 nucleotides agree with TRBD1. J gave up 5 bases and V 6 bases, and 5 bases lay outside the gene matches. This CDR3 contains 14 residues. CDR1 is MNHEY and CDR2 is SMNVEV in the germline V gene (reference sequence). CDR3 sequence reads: CASRVGQGDQPQHF. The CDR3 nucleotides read TGTGCCAGCAGGGTGGGACAGGGCGATCAGCCCCAGCATTTT.

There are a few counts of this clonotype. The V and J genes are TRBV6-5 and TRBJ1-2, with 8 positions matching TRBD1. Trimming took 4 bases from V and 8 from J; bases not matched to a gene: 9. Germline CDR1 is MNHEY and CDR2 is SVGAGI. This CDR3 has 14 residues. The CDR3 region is CASSSPDRGSGYTF. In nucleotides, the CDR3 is TGTGCCAGCAGTTCCCCTGACAGGGGTAGCGGCTACACCTTC.

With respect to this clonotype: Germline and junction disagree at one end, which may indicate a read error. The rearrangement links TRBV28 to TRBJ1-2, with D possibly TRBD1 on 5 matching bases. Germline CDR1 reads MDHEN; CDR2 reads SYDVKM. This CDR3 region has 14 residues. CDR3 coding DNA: TGTGCCAGCAGCATGGACATGGATGGCTATGGTTACACCTTC. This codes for CASSMDMDGYGYTF.

CDR3 loop: CASQPLAGIPETQYF. DNA for the CDR3: TGTGCCAGCCAACCGCTAGCGGGCATTCCGGAGACCCAGTACTTC. V is TRBV6-1 and J is TRBJ2-5, with 8 bases lining up with TRBD2. CDR3 length equals 15 residues. Trimming cost V 8 bases and J 5 bases; bases outside gene matches: 13. Looked up from germline, CDR1 is MNHNS and CDR2 is SASEGT.

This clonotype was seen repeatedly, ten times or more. The CDR3 coding sequence is TGTGCCACCAGCAGAGATTTCGGACAGGGGGCTAGGAAGACCCAGTACTTC. It is translated as CATSRDFGQGARKTQYF. V usage is TRBV15 and J usage is TRBJ2-5; 11 bases are a match to TRBD1. The CDR3 is made up of 17 amino acids. Germline trimming cut 0 bases from V and 6 bases from J; bases unmatched to any gene: 9. Per the germline V gene, CDR1 is LNHNV and CDR2 is YYDKDF (reference sequence).

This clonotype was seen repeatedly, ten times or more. CDR3 coding DNA: TGTGCCAGCAGTGAATACGTCAGAGGGGTGGTCTACGAGCAGTACTTC. Translated: CASSEYVRGVVYEQYF. The V call is TRBV25-1, the J call TRBJ2-7, with D possibly called TRBD1 or TRBD2 (5 bases each). The germline gives CDR1 MGHDK, CDR2 SYGVNS. This CDR3 region has 16 residues. V lost 0 bases to trimming and J lost 3 bases, with 15 bases between them.

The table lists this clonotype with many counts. As DNA, the CDR3 is TGTGCCAGCAGTACTATTCCGGCCTCCCGGGACACCCCATCCTACGAGCAGTACTTC. Its translation: CASSTIPASRDTPSYEQYF. This chain links TRBV7-1 with TRBJ2-7; D might be TRBD1 (6 bases). TRBV7-1 is given ORF status, its function remaining uncertain. With 6 bases removed from V and 1 base from J, the gap between germline ends came to 28 bases. The CDR3 spans 19 residues.

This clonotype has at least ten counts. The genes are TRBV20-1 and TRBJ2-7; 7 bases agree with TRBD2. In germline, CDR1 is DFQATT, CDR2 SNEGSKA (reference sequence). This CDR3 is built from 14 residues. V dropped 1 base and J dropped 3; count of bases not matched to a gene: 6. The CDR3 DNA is TGCAGTGCTAGAGTGTTTGGCGGGGGCTACGAGCAGTACTTC. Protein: CSARVFGGGYEQYF.

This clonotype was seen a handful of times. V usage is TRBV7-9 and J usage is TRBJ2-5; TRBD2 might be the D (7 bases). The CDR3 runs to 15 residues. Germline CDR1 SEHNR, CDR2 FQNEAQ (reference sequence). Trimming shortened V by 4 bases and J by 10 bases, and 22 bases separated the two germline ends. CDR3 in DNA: TGTGCCAGCAGCTCCTCCCCCCCGGGGGGCCGAGACCAGTACTTC. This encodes CASSSSPPGGRDQYF.

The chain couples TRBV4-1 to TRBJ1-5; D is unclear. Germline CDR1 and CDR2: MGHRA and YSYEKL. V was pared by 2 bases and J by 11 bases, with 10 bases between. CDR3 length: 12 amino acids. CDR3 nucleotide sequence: TGCGCCAGCAGCCAACCGGGAGGGTCCCAGCATTTT. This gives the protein CASSQPGGSQHF.

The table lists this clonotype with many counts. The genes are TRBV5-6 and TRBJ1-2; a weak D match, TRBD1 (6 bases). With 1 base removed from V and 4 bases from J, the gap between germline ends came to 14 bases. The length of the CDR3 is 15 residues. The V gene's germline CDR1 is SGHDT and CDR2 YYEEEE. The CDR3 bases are TGTGCCAGCAGCTTGTGGGGGGCGAGCGTCTATGGCTACACCTTC. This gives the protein CASSLWGASVYGYTF. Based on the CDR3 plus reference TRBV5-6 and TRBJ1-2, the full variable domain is DAGVTQSPTHLIKTRGQQVTLRCSPKSGHDTVSWYQQALGQGPQFIFQYYEEEERQRGNFPDRFSGHQFPNYSSELNVNALLLGDSALYLCASSLWGASVYGYTFGSGTRLTVV.

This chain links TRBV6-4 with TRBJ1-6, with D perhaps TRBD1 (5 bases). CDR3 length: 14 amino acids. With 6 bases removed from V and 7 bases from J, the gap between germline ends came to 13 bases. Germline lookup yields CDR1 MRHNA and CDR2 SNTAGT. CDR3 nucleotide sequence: TGTGCCAGCAGCCGGGACTGGAGAAATTCACCCCTCCACTTT. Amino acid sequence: CASSRDWRNSPLHF.

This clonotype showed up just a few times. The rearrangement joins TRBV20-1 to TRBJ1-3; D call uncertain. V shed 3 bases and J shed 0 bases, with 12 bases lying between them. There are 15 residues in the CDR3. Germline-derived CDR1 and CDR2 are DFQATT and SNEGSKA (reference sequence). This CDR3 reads CSASYGPISGNTIYF. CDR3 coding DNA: TGCAGTGCTAGCTATGGACCGATCTCTGGAAACACCATATATTTT.

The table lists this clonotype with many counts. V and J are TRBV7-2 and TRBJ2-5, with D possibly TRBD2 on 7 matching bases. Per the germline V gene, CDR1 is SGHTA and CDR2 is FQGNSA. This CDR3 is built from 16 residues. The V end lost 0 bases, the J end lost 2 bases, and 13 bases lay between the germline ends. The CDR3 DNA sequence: TGTGCCAGCAGCTTAGCGTCGGGGGGCGGGCAAGAGACCCAGTACTTC. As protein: CASSLASGGGQETQYF.

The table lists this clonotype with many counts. CDR3 DNA sequence: TGCAGCGTTGAGGGGTGGAACACTGAAGCTTTCTTT. It codes for CSVEGWNTEAFF. The chain recombines TRBV29-1 with TRBJ1-1; D unresolved. Germline V CDR1 and CDR2: SQVTM, ANQGSEA. This CDR3 has 12 amino acids. Trimming shortened V by 3 bases and J by 1 base, and 6 bases separated the two germline ends. The full variable domain, in which reference TRBV29-1 and TRBJ1-1 provide the parts outside the CDR3, is SAVISQKPSRDICQRGTSLTIQCQVDSQVTMMFWYRQQPGQSLTLIATANQGSEATYESGFVIDKFPISRPNLTFSTLTVSNMSPEDSSIYLCSVEGWNTEAFFGQGTRLTVV.

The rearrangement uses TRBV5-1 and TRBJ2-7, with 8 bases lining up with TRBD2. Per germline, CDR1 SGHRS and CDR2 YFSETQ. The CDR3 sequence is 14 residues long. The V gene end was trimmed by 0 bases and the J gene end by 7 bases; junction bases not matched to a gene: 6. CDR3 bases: TGCGCCAGCAGCTTGGACGGGAGGGCGAGGGAGCAGTACTTC. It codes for CASSLDGRAREQYF.

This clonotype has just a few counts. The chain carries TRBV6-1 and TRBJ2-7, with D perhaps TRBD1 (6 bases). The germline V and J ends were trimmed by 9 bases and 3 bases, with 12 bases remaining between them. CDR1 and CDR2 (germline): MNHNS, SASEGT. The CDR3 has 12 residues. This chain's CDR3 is CASGTTDYEQYF. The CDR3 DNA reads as TGTGCCAGTGGGACAACCGACTACGAGCAGTACTTC.

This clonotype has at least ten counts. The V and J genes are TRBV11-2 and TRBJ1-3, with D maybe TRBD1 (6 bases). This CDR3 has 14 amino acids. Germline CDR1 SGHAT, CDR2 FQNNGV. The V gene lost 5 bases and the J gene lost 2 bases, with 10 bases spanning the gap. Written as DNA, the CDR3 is TGTGCCAGCAGCCGGGACATAGCTGGAAACACCATATATTTT. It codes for CASSRDIAGNTIYF. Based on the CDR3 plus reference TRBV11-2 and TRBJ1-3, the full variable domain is EAGVAQSPRYKIIEKRQSVAFWCNPISGHATLYWYQQILGQGPKLLIQFQNNGVVDDSQLPKDRFSAERLKGVDSTLKIQPAKLEDSAVYLCASSRDIAGNTIYFGEGSWLTVV.

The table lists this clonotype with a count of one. As DNA, the CDR3 is TGTGCCAGCAGTCCCGACAGGGACCCCTATGGCTACACCTTC. Translation: CASSPDRDPYGYTF. This chain links TRBV6-1 with TRBJ1-2; 7 positions agree with TRBD1. Germline-derived CDR1 and CDR2 are MNHNS and SASEGT. The CDR3 consists of 14 residues. J was trimmed by 4 bases and V by 5 bases; bases with no gene match: 7.

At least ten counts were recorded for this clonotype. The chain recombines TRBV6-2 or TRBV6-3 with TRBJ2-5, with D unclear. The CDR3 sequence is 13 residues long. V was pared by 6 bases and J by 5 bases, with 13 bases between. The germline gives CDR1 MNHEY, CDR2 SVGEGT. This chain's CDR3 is CASRSSVGETQYF. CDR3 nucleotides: TGTGCCAGCAGATCATCGGTGGGGGAGACCCAGTACTTC.

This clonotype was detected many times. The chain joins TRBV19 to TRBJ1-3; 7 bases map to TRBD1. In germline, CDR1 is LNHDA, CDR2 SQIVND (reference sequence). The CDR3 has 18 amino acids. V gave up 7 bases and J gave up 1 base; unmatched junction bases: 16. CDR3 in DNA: TGTGCCAGTACCTCGTGGGACAGAGGAAGCAAGTCTGGAAACACCATATATTTT. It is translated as CASTSWDRGSKSGNTIYF.

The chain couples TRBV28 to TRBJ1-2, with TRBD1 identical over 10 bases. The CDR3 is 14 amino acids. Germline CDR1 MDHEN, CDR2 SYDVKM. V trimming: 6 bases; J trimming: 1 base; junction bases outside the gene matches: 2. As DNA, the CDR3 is TGTGCCAGCAGGGGACAGGGGAATAACTATGGCTACACCTTC. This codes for CASRGQGNNYGYTF.

CDR3 in DNA: TGTGCCAGCAGAGGAAGGGGTAGTCAGCCCCAGCATTTT. Protein: CASRGRGSQPQHF. V is TRBV6-1 and J is TRBJ1-5, with D possibly TRBD1 on 5 matching bases. The germline CDR1 and CDR2 sequences are MNHNS and SASEGT. The CDR3 is made up of 13 amino acids. The ends were cut back, 6 bases at V and 6 bases at J, with 12 bases in the middle.

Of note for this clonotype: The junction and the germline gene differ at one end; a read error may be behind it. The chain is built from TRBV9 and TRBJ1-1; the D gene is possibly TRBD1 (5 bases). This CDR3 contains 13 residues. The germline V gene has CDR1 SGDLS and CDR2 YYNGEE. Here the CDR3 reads CASSLKTDTVAFF. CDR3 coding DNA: TGTGCCAGCAGCCTTAAGACAGACACTGTAGCTTTCTTT.

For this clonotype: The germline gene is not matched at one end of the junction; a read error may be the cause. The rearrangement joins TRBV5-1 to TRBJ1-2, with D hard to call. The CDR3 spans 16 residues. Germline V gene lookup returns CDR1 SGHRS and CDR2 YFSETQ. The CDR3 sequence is CASSLGRQVANYGYIF. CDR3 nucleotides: TGCGCCAGCAGCTTGGGCCGGCAGGTAGCTAACTATGGCTACATCTTC.

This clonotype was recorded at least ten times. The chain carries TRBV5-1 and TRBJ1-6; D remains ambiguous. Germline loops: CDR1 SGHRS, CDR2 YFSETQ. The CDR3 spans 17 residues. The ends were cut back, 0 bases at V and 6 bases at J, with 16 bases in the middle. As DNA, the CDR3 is TGCGCCAGCAGCTTGGTACCAACTTACGCCCTTAATTCACCCCTCCACTTT. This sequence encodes CASSLVPTYALNSPLHF. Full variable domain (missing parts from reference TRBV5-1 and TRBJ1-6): KAGVTQTPRYLIKTRGQQVTLSCSPISGHRSVSWYQQTPGQGLQFLFEYFSETQRNKGNFPGRFSGRQFSNSRSEMNVSTLELGDSALYLCASSLVPTYALNSPLHFGNGTRLTVT.

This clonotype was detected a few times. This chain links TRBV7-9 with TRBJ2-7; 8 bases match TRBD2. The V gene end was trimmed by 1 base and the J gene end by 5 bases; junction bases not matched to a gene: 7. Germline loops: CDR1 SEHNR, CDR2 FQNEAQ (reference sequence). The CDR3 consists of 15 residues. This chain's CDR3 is CASSLVGLGRNEQYF. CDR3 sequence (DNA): TGTGCCAGCAGCTTAGTGGGACTAGGAAGGAACGAGCAGTACTTC. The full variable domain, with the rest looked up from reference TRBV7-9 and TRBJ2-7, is DTGVSQNPRHKITKRGQNVTFRCDPISEHNRLYWYRQTLGQGPEFLTYFQNEAQLEKSRLLSDRFSAERPKGSFSTLEIQRTEQGDSAMYLCASSLVGLGRNEQYFGPGTRLTVT.

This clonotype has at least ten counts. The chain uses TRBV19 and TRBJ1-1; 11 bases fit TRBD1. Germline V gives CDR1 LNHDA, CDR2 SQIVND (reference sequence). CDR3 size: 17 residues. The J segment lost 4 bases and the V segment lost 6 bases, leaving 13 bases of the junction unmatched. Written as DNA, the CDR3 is TGTGCCAGTAGGAACTACCGGGACAGGGGGTTGAGCACTGAAGCTTTCTTT. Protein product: CASRNYRDRGLSTEAFF.

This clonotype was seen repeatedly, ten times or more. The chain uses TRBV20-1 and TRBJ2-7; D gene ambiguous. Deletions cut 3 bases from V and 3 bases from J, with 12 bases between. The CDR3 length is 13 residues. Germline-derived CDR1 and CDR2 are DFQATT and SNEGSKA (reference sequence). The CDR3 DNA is TGCAGTGCTAGGCCCAGTCCGGGCTACGAGCAGTACTTC. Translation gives CSARPSPGYEQYF.